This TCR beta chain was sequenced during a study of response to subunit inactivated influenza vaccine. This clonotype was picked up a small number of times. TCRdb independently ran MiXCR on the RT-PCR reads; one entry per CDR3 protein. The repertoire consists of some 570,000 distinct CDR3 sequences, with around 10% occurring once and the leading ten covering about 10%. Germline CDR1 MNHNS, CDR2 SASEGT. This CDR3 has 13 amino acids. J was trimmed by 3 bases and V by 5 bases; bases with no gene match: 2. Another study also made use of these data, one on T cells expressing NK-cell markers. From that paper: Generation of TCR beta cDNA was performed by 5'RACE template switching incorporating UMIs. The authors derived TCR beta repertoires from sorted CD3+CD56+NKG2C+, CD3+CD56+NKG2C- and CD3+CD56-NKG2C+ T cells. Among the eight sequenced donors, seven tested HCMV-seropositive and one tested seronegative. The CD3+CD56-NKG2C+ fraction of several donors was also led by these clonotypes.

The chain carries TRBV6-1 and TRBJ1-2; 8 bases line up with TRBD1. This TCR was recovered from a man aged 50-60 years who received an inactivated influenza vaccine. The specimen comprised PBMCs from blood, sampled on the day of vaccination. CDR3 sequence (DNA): TGTGCCAGCAGTACGGACAGGGACTATGGCTACACCTTC. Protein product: CASSTDRDYGYTF.